One sample yielded the 8 T cell receptor beta chains listed below, sequenced in a study of PD-1 blockade in classical Hodgkin lymphoma. This table comes from immunoSEQ multiplex PCR, and its TCRdb copy is limited to in-frame clones, with some not included. This sample has 90,000 to 130,000 clones, with approximately 90% found just once. Autologous stem cell transplantation was followed by relapse in every patient, and brentuximab vedotin exposure varied. The starting material was peripheral blood mononuclear cells (PBMCs), obtained before the second cycle of nivolumab. Receptors originate from a human donor with classical Hodgkin lymphoma.

This clone has just a few counts. The chain joins TRBV9 to TRBJ1-1; TRBD1 aligns across 7 bases. The CDR3 is made up of 15 amino acids. The germline V gene has CDR1 SGDLS and CDR2 YYNGEE. With V trimmed by 2 bases and J by 2 bases, 6 bases remained unmatched. The CDR3, as DNA: TGTGCCAGCAGCGTCCAGGGGGTGAGAAACACTGAAGCTTTCTTT. It is translated as CASSVQGVRNTEAFF.

The chain links TRBV7-9 to TRBJ2-7; D is unclear. CDR3 length equals 14 residues. The germline gives CDR1 SEHNR, CDR2 FQNEAQ (reference sequence). The ends were cut back, 2 bases at V and 0 bases at J, with 8 bases in the middle. CDR3 protein: CASSLLESSYEQYF. In DNA form, the CDR3 reads TGTGCCAGCAGCTTATTAGAGAGCTCCTACGAGCAGTACTTC. The whole variable domain, filled in from reference TRBV7-9 and TRBJ2-7, reads DTGVSQNPRHKITKRGQNVTFRCDPISEHNRLYWYRQTLGQGPEFLTYFQNEAQLEKSRLLSDRFSAERPKGSFSTLEIQRTEQGDSAMYLCASSLLESSYEQYFGPGTRLTVT.

This clone was seen just once. CDR3 sequence reads: CASSLGIRFQETQYF. DNA of the CDR3: TGCGCCAGCAGCTTGGGTATCAGATTCCAAGAGACCCAGTACTTC. V usage is TRBV5-1 and J usage is TRBJ2-5, with no clear D. V was pared by 0 bases and J by 1 base, with 10 bases between. Germline V lookup: CDR1 SGHRS, CDR2 YFSETQ. The CDR3 is made up of 15 amino acids.

The rearrangement uses TRBV28 and TRBJ1-5; TRBD1 might be the D (5 bases). V was pared by 2 bases and J by 7 bases, with 12 bases between. CDR3 length equals 14 residues. CDR1 MDHEN and CDR2 SYDVKM come from the germline V gene. CDR3 sequence reads: CASSLGGLKQPQHF. CDR3 DNA: TGTGCCAGCAGTTTAGGGGGGTTAAAACAGCCCCAGCATTTT.

A few counts support this clone. This sample includes further DNA sequences coding for the same CDR3. The chain joins TRBV6-5 to TRBJ1-1, with D perhaps matching TRBD1 (5 bases). Germline V lookup: CDR1 MNHEY, CDR2 SVGAGI. Trimming left V 2 bases short and J 1 base short, with 8 bases between. The CDR3 is made up of 14 amino acids. The CDR3 region is CASSYLQGNTEAFF. The CDR3 region has the DNA TGTGCCAGCAGTTACCTCCAGGGGAACACTGAAGCTTTCTTT.

This rearrangement joins TRBV18 to TRBJ2-7, with TRBD1 as a possible D gene (6 bases). The CDR3 extends over 13 amino acids. Germline CDR1 KGHSH, CDR2 LQKENI. The V and J ends lost 5 bases and 3 bases respectively, with 11 bases between them. CDR3 DNA sequence: TGTGCCAGCTCAGACGGACAGAGCTACGAGCAGTACTTC. Translation gives CASSDGQSYEQYF.

In this sample, this clone turned up a few times. The rearrangement links TRBV29-1 to TRBJ1-2; D is unresolved. Per germline, CDR1 SQVTM and CDR2 ANQGSEA. Between the trimmed V and J ends, which lost 8 bases and 7 bases, there was a span of 8 bases. CDR3 length equals 9 residues. CDR3: CSTLSGYTF. CDR3 sequence (DNA): TGCAGCACCTTATCTGGCTACACCTTC.

In DNA, the CDR3 is TGTGCCAGCAGTGCATTCAACAGGGGTTCCACAGATACGCAGTATTTT. This encodes CASSAFNRGSTDTQYF. The chain combines TRBV6-1 with TRBJ2-3, with 7 positions matching TRBD1. This CDR3 has 16 amino acids. Germline CDR1 MNHNS, CDR2 SASEGT. With 4 bases clipped from V and 2 bases from J, the junction kept 9 bases outside the gene matches.